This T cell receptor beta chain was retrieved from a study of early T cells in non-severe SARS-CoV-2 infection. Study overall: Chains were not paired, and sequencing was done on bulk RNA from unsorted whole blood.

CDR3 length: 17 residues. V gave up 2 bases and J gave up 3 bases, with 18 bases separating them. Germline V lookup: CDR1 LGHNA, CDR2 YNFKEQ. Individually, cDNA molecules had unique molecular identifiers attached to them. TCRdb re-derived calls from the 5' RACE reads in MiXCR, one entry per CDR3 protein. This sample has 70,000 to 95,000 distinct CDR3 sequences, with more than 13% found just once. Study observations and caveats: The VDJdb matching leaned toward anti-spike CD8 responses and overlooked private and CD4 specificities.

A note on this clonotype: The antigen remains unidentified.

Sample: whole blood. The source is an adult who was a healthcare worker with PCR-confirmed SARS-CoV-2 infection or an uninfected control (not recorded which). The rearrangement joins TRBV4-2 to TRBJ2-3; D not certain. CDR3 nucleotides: TGTGCCAGCAGCCAAAGTACCCTGGTAGGGAAAACAGATACGCAGTATTTT. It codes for CASSQSTLVGKTDTQYF.